This section outlines one TCR beta chain sequence together with its context. The antigen is not known. The PCR contained 60 Vbeta and 13 Jbeta primers. Libraries were prepared by immunoSEQ multiplex PCR; TCRdb keeps only in-frame clonotypes and omits some of them. The sample records fewer than 200,000 clones, 80% to 90% being singletons. This sample is drawn from a study of cytomegalovirus exposure and HLA in healthy donors. Notes on the study in general: Most TCR sequences were seen very rarely across donors, but some public TCRs occurred in many. The presence/absence work took it that sequencing depth was about the same across donors. It was reported that the classifier diagnosed cytomegalovirus status with high specificity and sensitivity in both the original and validation cohorts.

The CDR3 has 13 amino acids. Germline CDR1 and CDR2: SGHNT and YENEEA. The V and J genes are TRBV11-3 and TRBJ2-5, with 7 bases lining up with TRBD1. The DNA end favors TRBJ2-7, so the J call may be wrong. The TCR sequence derives from a woman younger than 30 in good health and CMV-seronegative. The sequenced sample was PBMCs. CDR3 coding DNA: TGTGCCAGCAGCTGGGACAGTAATTACGAGCAGTACTTC. Its protein product is CASSWDSNYEQYF.